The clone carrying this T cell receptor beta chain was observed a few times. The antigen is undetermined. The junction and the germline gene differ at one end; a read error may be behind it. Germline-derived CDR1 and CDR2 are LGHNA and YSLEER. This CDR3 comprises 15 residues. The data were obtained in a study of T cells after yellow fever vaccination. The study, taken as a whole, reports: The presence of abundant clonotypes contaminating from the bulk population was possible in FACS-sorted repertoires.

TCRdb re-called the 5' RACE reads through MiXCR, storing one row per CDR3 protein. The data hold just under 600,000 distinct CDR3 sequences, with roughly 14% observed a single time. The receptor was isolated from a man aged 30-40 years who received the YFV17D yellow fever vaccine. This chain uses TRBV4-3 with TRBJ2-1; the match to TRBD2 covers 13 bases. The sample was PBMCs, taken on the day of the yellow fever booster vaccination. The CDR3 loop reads CASSQETSGRSFLLF. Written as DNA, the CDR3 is TGCGCCAGCAGCCAAGAGACTAGCGGGAGGTCCTTCCTCCTCTTC.